This record looks at one TCR beta chain sequence and its context. Vbeta (60) and Jbeta (13) primers were used in the PCR. Sequencing used immunoSEQ multiplex PCR; TCRdb keeps in-frame clones, though not all of them. The sample gives 90,000 to 120,000 clones, about four fifths of which show up once; roughly 2.6% is in the top ten. These data originate in a study of cytomegalovirus exposure and HLA in healthy donors. V lost 0 bases, J lost 4 bases, and 8 bases lay in between. This CDR3 has 14 residues. Germline CDR1 SGHRS, CDR2 YFSETQ. V usage is TRBV5-1 and J usage is TRBJ1-3; D is possibly TRBD1 (6 bases). The sequence came from a man aged 25-40 years in good health and CMV-seropositive. Input material: PBMCs. The CDR3 DNA reads TGCGCCAGCAGCTTGGAGGGGGTCGGAAACACCATATATTTT. This gives the protein CASSLEGVGNTIYF.